Shown below are 29 T cell receptor beta chains from a single sample sequenced in a study of T cell repertoires in cytomegalovirus infection. TCRdb passed the reads through MiXCR, listing each CDR3 protein once. The sample comprises roughly 100,000 distinct CDR3 sequences, 15% to 20% of which are singletons, and approximately 7.6% rests with the top ten. Specimen: PBMCs. All receptors come from a human donor in good health (CMV status not recorded). Some clones in this sample may be carry-over from other donors' samples.

This clonotype was detected a few times. This chain joins TRBV2 and TRBJ1-5; possible D gene TRBD1, 5 bases. This CDR3 is built from 17 residues. V lost 2 bases and J 6 bases, leaving 20 bases between the germline ends. Germline CDR1 SNHLY, CDR2 FYNNEI. The CDR3 DNA follows: TGTGCCAGCAGTGAATTTGGTCCGGGGGTTCCTGGTCAGCCCCAGCATTTT. Its protein is CASSEFGPGVPGQPQHF.

V usage is TRBV28 and J usage is TRBJ2-2; no clear D. The CDR3 is 12 residues long. Germline CDR1 reads MDHEN; CDR2 reads SYDVKM. V gave up 5 bases and J gave up 5 bases, with 6 bases separating them. The DNA of the CDR3 is TGTGCCAGCAGTACCCCGACCGGGGAGCTGTTTTTT. Translating it yields CASSTPTGELFF.

This clonotype was counted ten times or more. This sequence joins TRBV7-2 and TRBJ1-2; TRBD1 might be the D (5 bases). The V and J ends lost 5 bases and 5 bases respectively, with 12 bases between them. The CDR3 is made up of 13 amino acids. CDR1 SGHTA and CDR2 FQGNSA come from the germline V gene. The CDR3 protein is CASSPRQPYGYTF. The CDR3 region has the DNA TGTGCCAGCAGCCCTAGACAGCCATATGGCTACACCTTC.

The chain links TRBV6-2 or TRBV6-3 to TRBJ1-1; D gene unclear. The ends were cut back, 11 bases at V and 2 bases at J, with 15 bases in the middle. Germline V lookup: CDR1 MNHEY, CDR2 SVGEGT. The length of the CDR3 is 13 residues. In DNA, the CDR3 is TGTGCCTGCCGTATGGCAGGAAACACTGAAGCTTTCTTT. The encoded protein is CACRMAGNTEAFF.

In its sample, this clonotype was seen many times. The chain recombines TRBV12-3 or TRBV12-4 with TRBJ1-5, with D possibly TRBD1 on 5 matching bases. With 2 bases removed from V and 0 bases from J, the gap between germline ends came to 14 bases. The CDR3 consists of 17 residues. The CDR3 DNA is TGTGCCAGCAGTTTATCGGCCAGGGTTCTTAGCAATCAGCCCCAGCATTTT. Its translation is CASSLSARVLSNQPQHF.

About this clonotype: One end of the junction does not line up with germline, which may come from a read error. V is TRBV5-4 and J is TRBJ2-5; D is perhaps TRBD2 (5 bases). This CDR3 is 14 amino acids long. Germline values: CDR1 SGHNT, CDR2 YYREEE (reference sequence). CDR3 nucleotides: TGTGCCAGCAGCTTGGCCCTCGGGGAAGAGACCCAGCACTTC. Translated: CASSLALGEETQHF. Together with reference TRBV5-4 and TRBJ2-5, the CDR3 gives the full variable domain: ETGVTQSPTHLIKTRGQQVTLRCSSQSGHNTVSWYQQALGQGPQFIFQYYREEENGRGNFPPRFSGLQFPNYSSELNVNALELDDSALYLCASSLALGEETQHFGPGTRLLVL.

This clonotype was detected ten times or more. The J gene is TRBJ1-5, the V gene TRBV7-2; 8 nucleotides agree with TRBD1. CDR3 length: 16 residues. Germline lookup yields CDR1 SGHTA and CDR2 FQGNSA. J was trimmed by 2 bases and V by 7 bases; bases with no gene match: 10. CDR3 region: CASMPTGGWGNQPQHF. For the CDR3, the DNA is TGTGCCAGCATGCCAACAGGGGGATGGGGCAATCAGCCCCAGCATTTT.

This clonotype has ten or more counts. This chain links TRBV14 with TRBJ1-1, with TRBD1 matching 8 bases. There are 14 residues in the CDR3. J lost 0 bases, V lost 3 bases, and 0 bases had no gene match. Per the germline V gene, CDR1 is SGHDN and CDR2 is FVKESK. CDR3 sequence: CASSQTGVNTEAFF. In DNA form, the CDR3 reads TGTGCCAGCAGCCAGACAGGGGTGAACACTGAAGCTTTCTTT.

This clonotype was observed a handful of times. The chain joins TRBV5-1 to TRBJ2-5; 9 positions agree with TRBD2. The V and J ends lost 0 bases and 0 bases, in that order; junction bases with no gene match: 3. Per the germline V gene, CDR1 is SGHRS and CDR2 is YFSETQ. This CDR3 contains 16 residues. The CDR3 bases are TGCGCCAGCAGCTTGGGTAGCGGGGGCTACCAAGAGACCCAGTACTTC. Translation gives CASSLGSGGYQETQYF.

A word on this clonotype: This sequence may be a read error, since a much larger clone differs from it by one base. This sequence joins TRBV7-6 and TRBJ2-5; 8 nucleotides align to TRBD2. The CDR3 totals 15 residues. Germline CDR1 reads SGHVS; CDR2 reads FNYEAQ. CDR3 sequence: CAGSLMTSVRETQYF. The CDR3 DNA reads as TGTGCCGGCAGCTTAATGACTAGCGTCAGGGAGACCCAGTACTTC.

The rearrangement joins TRBV12-3 or TRBV12-4 to TRBJ2-1, with 11 bases matching TRBD1. V lost 7 bases, J lost 9 bases, and 11 bases stayed unmatched. This CDR3 is 15 amino acids long. The CDR3: CASKLQGQGGGEQFF. CDR3 in DNA: TGTGCCAGCAAGTTGCAGGGACAGGGGGGTGGTGAGCAGTTCTTC.

This clonotype was picked up a small number of times. The V call is TRBV27, the J call TRBJ1-5; TRBD1 agrees at 8 bases. J was trimmed by 7 bases and V by 2 bases; bases with no gene match: 4. Germline CDR1 reads MNHEY; CDR2 reads SMNVEV (reference sequence). This CDR3 is 14 amino acids long. The CDR3 loop reads CASSLRQGPQPQHF. The CDR3, as DNA: TGTGCCAGCAGTTTAAGACAGGGGCCCCAGCCCCAGCATTTT.

This clonotype was found a few times. The gene calls are TRBV20-1 and TRBJ2-5, with TRBD1 identical over 10 bases. CDR3 length: 15 residues. V trimming: 4 bases; J trimming: 1 base; junction bases outside the gene matches: 6. The germline CDR1 and CDR2 sequences are DFQATT and SNEGSKA (reference sequence). CDR3 DNA: TGCAGTGCTACCCCGGGACAGGGGATCCAAGAGACCCAGTACTTC. Protein: CSATPGQGIQETQYF.

In the case of this clonotype: At one end, the junction sequence differs from germline, possibly due to a read error. V usage is TRBV18 and J usage is TRBJ1-6, with TRBD1 as a possible D gene (5 bases). CDR3 length equals 15 residues. Per germline, CDR1 KGHSH and CDR2 LQKENI. The CDR3 nucleotides read TGTGCCTGCTCCCCTACCCAGGGACTTAATTCACCCCTCCACTTT. Translation: CACSPTQGLNSPLHF.

This clonotype was observed a few times. The chain employs TRBV7-9 and TRBJ2-7, with D perhaps matching TRBD1 (6 bases). V was shortened by 5 bases and J by 4 bases, with 15 bases between the two germline ends. CDR1 is SEHNR and CDR2 is FQNEAQ in the germline V gene (reference sequence). The CDR3 totals 14 residues. The CDR3 DNA follows: TGTGCCAGCAGCATTGACAGGAACCTATACGAGCAGTACTTC. It yields the protein CASSIDRNLYEQYF.

This clonotype has just a few counts. The genes are TRBV6-5 and TRBJ2-1; the match to TRBD2 covers 15 bases. This CDR3 is built from 17 residues. V gave up 5 bases and J gave up 9 bases; unmatched junction bases: 11. Germline CDR1 is MNHEY and CDR2 is SVGAGI. In DNA, the CDR3 is TGTGCCAGCAGTACCCGGACTAGCGGGGGGGCCCGCGGTGAGCAGTTCTTC. Translating gives CASSTRTSGGARGEQFF.

Ten or more counts support this clonotype. The V and J genes are TRBV7-2 and TRBJ1-3; 7 positions match TRBD1. The CDR3 is 15 residues long. Germline assignment: CDR1 SGHTA and CDR2 FQGNSA. Losses at the gene ends were 4 bases for V and 4 bases for J; bases not matched to a gene: 7. CDR3 coding DNA: TGTGCCAGCAGCTCCCTACAGGGGCGAGGAAACACCATATATTTT. Amino acid sequence: CASSSLQGRGNTIYF. The complete variable domain, with remaining parts taken from reference TRBV7-2 and TRBJ1-3, reads GAGVSQSPSNKVTEKGKDVELRCDPISGHTALYWYRQSLGQGLEFLIYFQGNSAPDKSGLPSDRFSAERTGGSVSTLTIQRTQQEDSAVYLCASSSLQGRGNTIYFGEGSWLTVV.

In its sample, this clonotype was seen many times. This chain uses TRBV12-3 or TRBV12-4 with TRBJ2-3, with 11 bases aligning to TRBD2. CDR3 length: 15 residues. The ends lost 6 bases at V and 0 bases at J; junction bases unmatched: 2. The CDR3 spells CASSRLAGSTDTQYF. CDR3 bases: TGTGCCAGCAGCCGACTAGCGGGGAGCACAGATACGCAGTATTTT.

This clonotype was observed at least ten times. The CDR3 loop is CASRPTGTGYNEQFF. As DNA, the CDR3 is TGTGCCAGCAGGCCGACCGGGACAGGCTACAATGAGCAGTTCTTC. The V and J genes are TRBV7-2 and TRBJ2-1; the match to TRBD1 covers 8 bases. From germline, CDR1 is SGHTA and CDR2 FQGNSA. CDR3 size: 15 residues. The J segment lost 3 bases and the V segment lost 6 bases, leaving 7 bases of the junction unmatched.

V is TRBV18 and J is TRBJ2-7; 12 bases map to TRBD2. The CDR3 covers 16 residues. The germline V gene encodes CDR1 KGHSH and CDR2 LQKENI. Losses at the gene ends were 3 bases for V and 2 bases for J; bases not matched to a gene: 5. The CDR3 coding sequence is TGTGCCAGCTCACCCGGACTAGCGGGGCCTACCTACGAGCAGTACTTC. It specifies CASSPGLAGPTYEQYF.

This clonotype has a handful of counts. The V and J genes are TRBV7-2 and TRBJ2-1; D may be TRBD2 (5 bases). Germline CDR1 and CDR2: SGHTA and FQGNSA. Trimming left V 5 bases short and J 9 bases short, with 14 bases between. CDR3 length equals 13 residues. The CDR3 sequence: CASSLPPAGEQFF. For the CDR3, the DNA is TGTGCCAGCAGCCTACCGCCGGCGGGTGAGCAGTTCTTC.

This clonotype was detected ten times or more. The chain uses TRBV7-8 and TRBJ1-1; D gene uncertain. The V gene lost 3 bases and the J gene lost 1 base, with 3 bases spanning the gap. The CDR3 sequence is 12 residues long. Germline CDR1 SGHVS, CDR2 FQNEAQ. The CDR3 nucleotides are TGTGCCAGCAGCTTCAAGAACACTGAAGCTTTCTTT. Its protein product is CASSFKNTEAFF.

This clonotype came up a few times. V gene TRBV2 combines with J gene TRBJ2-1, with TRBD1 matching 8 bases. Germline V gene data show CDR1 as SNHLY and CDR2 as FYNNEI. The CDR3 sequence is 12 residues long. V gave up 6 bases and J gave up 8 bases; unmatched junction bases: 3. This CDR3 is CASRTGVDEQFF. Written as DNA, the CDR3 is TGTGCCAGCAGGACAGGGGTGGATGAGCAGTTCTTC. Full variable domain (rest looked up from reference TRBV2 and TRBJ2-1): EPEVTQTPSHQVTQMGQEVILRCVPISNHLYFYWYRQILGQKVEFLVSFYNNEISEKSEIFDDQFSVERPDGSNFTLKIRSTKLEDSAMYFCASRTGVDEQFFGPGTRLTVL.

The rearrangement links TRBV20-1 to TRBJ2-2; D perhaps matches TRBD2 (5 bases). The V gene lost 2 bases and the J gene lost 3 bases, with 13 bases spanning the gap. Germline CDR1 DFQATT, CDR2 SNEGSKA (reference sequence). This CDR3 comprises 15 residues. The CDR3 DNA sequence: TGCAGTGCTAGACCCCCCGTCGGGGACACCGGGGAGCTGTTTTTT. Translated: CSARPPVGDTGELFF.

This chain links TRBV14 with TRBJ1-1; D not resolved. Trimming left V 4 bases short and J 6 bases short, with 12 bases between. The CDR3 is 13 amino acids. The germline V gene encodes CDR1 SGHDN and CDR2 FVKESK. The CDR3 protein is CASSRVGLPEAFF. The CDR3 DNA is TGTGCCAGCAGCCGAGTCGGCCTTCCTGAAGCTTTCTTT.

This clonotype was detected many times. The rearrangement links TRBV7-9 to TRBJ2-6; D not resolved. The CDR3 covers 15 residues. Germline V gene lookup returns CDR1 SEHNR and CDR2 FQNEAQ (reference sequence). Trimming removed 4 bases from V and 2 bases from J, with 9 bases in between. CDR3 protein: CASSYSIPGANVLTF. CDR3 nucleotides: TGTGCCAGCAGCTACAGCATCCCTGGGGCCAACGTCCTGACTTTC.

At least ten counts were recorded for this clonotype. This chain connects TRBV7-2 to TRBJ1-1; 7 bases match TRBD1. CDR3 size: 16 residues. Trimming cost V 6 bases and J 1 base; bases outside gene matches: 11. CDR1 is SGHTA and CDR2 is FQGNSA in the germline V gene. The CDR3 nucleotides are TGTGCCAGCAGATCCACAGGGGTCCTTTGGAACACTGAAGCTTTCTTT. Translated, it gives CASRSTGVLWNTEAFF.

This clonotype has just a few counts. This chain uses TRBV7-9 with TRBJ1-3, with D perhaps TRBD1 (6 bases). From germline, CDR1 is SEHNR and CDR2 FQNEAQ (reference sequence). V lost 3 bases and J 5 bases, leaving 11 bases between the germline ends. The CDR3 totals 14 residues. The CDR3 sequence is CASSFGGARNTIYF. Written as DNA, the CDR3 is TGTGCCAGCAGCTTCGGGGGCGCCCGAAACACCATATATTTT.

This clonotype has at least ten counts. The CDR3, as DNA: TGTGCCCCTCGGGCGGCCTGGGGGGGCCAGCATTTT. It translates to CAPRAAWGGQHF. The chain links TRBV7-3 to TRBJ1-5, with D tentatively TRBD1 (5 bases). The CDR3 extends over 12 amino acids. The ends were cut back, 11 bases at V and 12 bases at J, with 20 bases in the middle. The V gene's germline CDR1 is SGHTA and CDR2 FQGTGA.